These 8 T cell receptor beta chains were all obtained from the same sample, sequenced in a study of blood T cell repertoires in COVID-19. Sequencing used immunoSEQ multiplex PCR; TCRdb keeps in-frame clones, though not all of them. The sample includes about 110,000 clones, roughly four fifths of them seen just once. The sequenced sample was peripheral blood. These TCRs come from a woman aged 60-75 years with acute or convalescent COVID-19.

The V gene is TRBV19, the J gene TRBJ2-2; 8 bases agree with TRBD2. The ends lost 6 bases at V and 2 bases at J; junction bases unmatched: 5. This CDR3 comprises 15 residues. CDR1 is LNHDA, CDR2 SQIVND, per germline (reference sequence). The CDR3 DNA sequence: TGTGCCAGTAGGGCGGGAGGCCGTAACACCGGGGAGCTGTTTTTT. Its translation is CASRAGGRNTGELFF.

This chain joins TRBV15 and TRBJ2-3; 11 bases are shared with TRBD2. Germline V CDR1 and CDR2: LNHNV, YYDKDF (reference sequence). This CDR3 contains 18 residues. V lost 5 bases to trimming and J lost 5 bases; unmatched junction nucleotides: 15. The CDR3, as DNA: TGTGCCACCAGCCAGTTTCGGGGCCGACTAGCGGGGATAGATACGCAGTATTTT. It encodes CATSQFRGRLAGIDTQYF.

Points on this clone: Sequence at one end of the junction differs from germline and may be a read error. The chain uses TRBV2 and TRBJ1-2; D might be TRBD1 (6 bases). From germline, CDR1 is SNHLY and CDR2 FYNNEI. The CDR3 contains 11 residues. The chain's CDR3 is CASSSTGPNAF. The CDR3 region has the DNA TGTGCCAGCAGTAGTACAGGGCCTAACGCCTTC.

The rearrangement links TRBV3-1 (or the pseudogene TRBV3-2) to TRBJ1-2; no firm D call. This CDR3 contains 12 residues. The V gene lost 2 bases and the J gene lost 5 bases, with 6 bases spanning the gap. From germline, CDR1 is LGHDT and CDR2 YNNKEL (reference sequence). The chain's CDR3 is CASSQLSYGYTF. The DNA for the CDR3 is TGTGCCAGCAGCCAACTGAGTTATGGCTACACCTTC.

This chain connects TRBV5-1 to TRBJ1-4, with a weak D call TRBD1 (6 bases). The CDR3 is 14 amino acids. The germline CDR1 and CDR2 sequences are SGHRS and YFSETQ. Trimming cost V 4 bases and J 7 bases, with 14 bases left between them. The CDR3 DNA follows: TGCGCCAGCAGCCTAGGGGGATCGGGTGAAAAACTGTTTTTT. Translating gives CASSLGGSGEKLFF.

The chain has TRBV5-1 and TRBJ2-7, with D tentatively TRBD1 (6 bases). Trimming shortened V by 3 bases and J by 2 bases, and 24 bases separated the two germline ends. Looked up from germline, CDR1 is SGHRS and CDR2 is YFSETQ. The CDR3 contains 18 residues. CDR3 DNA sequence: TGCGCCAGCAGCTCTCTAAACCGGGACACGGGTTTTGCCTACGAGCAGTACTTC. This translates into CASSSLNRDTGFAYEQYF.

The chain recombines TRBV7-9 with TRBJ1-1; D call uncertain. There are 14 residues in the CDR3. Germline CDR1 and CDR2: SEHNR and FQNEAQ (reference sequence). The V end was cut by 1 base, the J end by 1 base, with 7 bases between. As DNA, the CDR3 is TGTGCCAGCAGCTTAGGCACAACGAACACTGAAGCTTTCTTT. The encoded protein is CASSLGTTNTEAFF.

V usage is TRBV30 and J usage is TRBJ2-7; 10 bases are a match to TRBD2. This CDR3 is built from 14 residues. From germline, CDR1 is GTSNPN and CDR2 SVGIG (reference sequence). V trimming: 3 bases; J trimming: 2 bases; junction bases outside the gene matches: 4. The CDR3: CAWRLAGNAYEQYF. The CDR3 DNA is TGTGCCTGGAGACTAGCGGGGAATGCCTACGAGCAGTACTTC. The whole variable domain, filled in from reference TRBV30 and TRBJ2-7, reads SQTIHQWPATLVQPVGSPLSLECTVEGTSNPNLYWYRQAAGRGLQLLFYSVGIGQISSEVPQNLSASRPQDRQFILSSKKLLLSDSGFYLCAWRLAGNAYEQYFGPGTRLTVT.